A selection of T cell receptor beta chains follows, all from one sample in a study of T cell changes during pregnancy in multiple sclerosis. Some clones are missing from TCRdb's copy, which holds only in-frame ones; the method was immunoSEQ multiplex PCR. In the table there are tens of thousands of clones, approximately 92% of which are singletons. The material was CD4+ T cells from peripheral blood mononuclear cells, obtained after pregnancy. Every receptor here comes from a female donor with multiple sclerosis, enrolled in a pregnancy study. The CDR3 runs from the conserved cysteine through the conserved F or W. Each record gives: D gene, J gene, clone size, V gene, CDR3 protein, CDR3 DNA. The D gene is left open where the match is weak. Clone size is shown for a subset of rows, as once, few, many or a class of expanded clone.

.,TRBJ1-2,.,TRBV6-1,CASTGQRSYGYTF,TGTGCCAGCACCGGACAGCGGAGCTATGGCTACACCTTC
.,TRBJ2-3,.,TRBV9,CASSVLSGGTTDTQYF,TGTGCCAGCAGCGTACTCTCCGGGGGAACCACAGATACGCAGTATTTT
.,TRBJ1-6,few,TRBV4-2,CASSQDRVIRHF,TGTGCCAGCAGCCAAGATCGGGTAATCCGTCACTTT
.,TRBJ1-1,.,TRBV9,CASSVGGGVGTEAFF,TGTGCCAGCAGCGTAGGCGGGGGAGTCGGCACTGAAGCTTTCTTT
.,TRBJ1-4,once,TRBV5-1,CASSLEGSRANEKLFF,TGCGCCAGCAGCTTAGAAGGAAGCAGGGCTAATGAAAAACTGTTTTTT
.,TRBJ1-1,.,TRBV18,CASSPGREGTEAFF,TGTGCCAGCTCACCAGGCAGGGAGGGCACTGAAGCTTTCTTT
.,TRBJ1-1,.,TRBV19,CASSSGRTRGWYTEAFF,TGTGCCAGTAGCAGTGGCAGGACAAGGGGCTGGTACACTGAAGCTTTCTTT
.,TRBJ2-4,.,TRBV19,CASSIRDTQTNIQYF,TGTGCCAGTAGTATCCGGGACACCCAAACAAACATTCAGTACTTC
.,TRBJ1-2,.,TRBV4-3,CASSQAASGGAGHYGYTF,TGCGCCAGCAGCCAAGCTGCTAGCGGGGGGGCCGGGCACTATGGCTACACCTTC
.,TRBJ1-5,.,TRBV27,CASSFTGVLNQPQHF,TGTGCCAGCAGTTTTACCGGGGTCTTAAATCAGCCCCAGCATTTT
.,TRBJ2-1,.,TRBV7-9,CASSYDSQGNEQFF,TGTGCCAGCAGCTACGACTCCCAGGGGAATGAGCAGTTCTTC